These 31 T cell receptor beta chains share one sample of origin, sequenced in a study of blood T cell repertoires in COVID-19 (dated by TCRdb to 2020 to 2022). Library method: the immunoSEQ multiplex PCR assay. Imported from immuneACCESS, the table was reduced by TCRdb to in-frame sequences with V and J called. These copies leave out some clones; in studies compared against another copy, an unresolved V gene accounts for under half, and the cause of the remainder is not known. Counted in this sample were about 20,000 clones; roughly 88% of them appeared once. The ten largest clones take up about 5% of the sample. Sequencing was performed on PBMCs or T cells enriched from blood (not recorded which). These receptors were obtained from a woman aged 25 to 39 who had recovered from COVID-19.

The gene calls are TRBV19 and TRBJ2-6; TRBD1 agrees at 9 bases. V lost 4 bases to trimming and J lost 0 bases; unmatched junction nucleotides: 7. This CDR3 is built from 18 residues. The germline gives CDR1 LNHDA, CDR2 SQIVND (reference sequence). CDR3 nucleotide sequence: TGTGCCAGTAGTAACCAACAGGGGGCCCTCTCTGGGGCCAACGTCCTGACTTTC. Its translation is CASSNQQGALSGANVLTF.

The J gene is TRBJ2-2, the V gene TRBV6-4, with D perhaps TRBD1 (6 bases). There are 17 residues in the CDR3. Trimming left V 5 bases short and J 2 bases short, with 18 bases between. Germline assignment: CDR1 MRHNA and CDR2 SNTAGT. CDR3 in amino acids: CASSLVWDNSNTGELFF. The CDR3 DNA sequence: TGTGCCAGCAGTTTAGTTTGGGACAACTCAAACACCGGGGAGCTGTTTTTT.

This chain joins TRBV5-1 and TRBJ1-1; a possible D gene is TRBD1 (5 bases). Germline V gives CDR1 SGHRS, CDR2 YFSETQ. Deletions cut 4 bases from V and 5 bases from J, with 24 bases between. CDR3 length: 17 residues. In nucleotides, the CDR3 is TGCGCCAGCAGCCGGGAGGGAGTGGCAGGGAGCTGGACTGAAGCTTTCTTT. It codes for CASSREGVAGSWTEAFF.

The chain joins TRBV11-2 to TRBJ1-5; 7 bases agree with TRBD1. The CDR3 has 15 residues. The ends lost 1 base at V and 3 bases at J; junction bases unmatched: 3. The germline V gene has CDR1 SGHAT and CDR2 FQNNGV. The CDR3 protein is CASSLGTGLNQPQHF. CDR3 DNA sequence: TGTGCCAGCAGCTTAGGGACAGGTCTCAATCAGCCCCAGCATTTT.

The CDR3 DNA is TGTGCCAGCAGGGCAGGGAATTCACCCCTCCACTTT. Its translation is CASRAGNSPLHF. The chain uses TRBV12-3 or TRBV12-4 and TRBJ1-6; D is possibly TRBD1 (5 bases). The CDR3 length is 12 residues. The V end was cut by 6 bases, the J end by 7 bases, with 7 bases between.

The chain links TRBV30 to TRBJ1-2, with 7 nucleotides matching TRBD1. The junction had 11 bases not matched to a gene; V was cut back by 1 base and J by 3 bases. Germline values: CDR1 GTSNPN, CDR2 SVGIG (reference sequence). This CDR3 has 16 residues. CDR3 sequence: CAWSGYDRENDYGYTF. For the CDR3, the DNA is TGTGCCTGGAGTGGTTACGACAGGGAGAATGACTATGGCTACACCTTC.

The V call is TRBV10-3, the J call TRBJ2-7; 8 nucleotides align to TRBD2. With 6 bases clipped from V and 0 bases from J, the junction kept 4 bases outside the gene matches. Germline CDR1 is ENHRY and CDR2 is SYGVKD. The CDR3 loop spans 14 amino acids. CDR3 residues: CAISLGTSSYEQYF. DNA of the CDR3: TGTGCCATCAGCTTGGGGACTAGCTCCTACGAGCAGTACTTC.

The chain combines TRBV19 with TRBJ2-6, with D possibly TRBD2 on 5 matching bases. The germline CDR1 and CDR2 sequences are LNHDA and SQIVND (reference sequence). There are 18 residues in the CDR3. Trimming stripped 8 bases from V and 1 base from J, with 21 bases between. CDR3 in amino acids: CASLSGDVAQSGANVLTF. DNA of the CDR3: TGTGCCAGTCTATCCGGAGATGTAGCGCAATCTGGGGCCAACGTCCTGACTTTC. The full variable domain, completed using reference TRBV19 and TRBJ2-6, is DGGITQSPKYLFRKEGQNVTLSCEQNLNHDAMYWYRQDPGQGLRLIYYSQIVNDFQKGDIAEGYSVSREKKESFPLTVTSAQKNPTAFYLCASLSGDVAQSGANVLTFGAGSRLTVL.

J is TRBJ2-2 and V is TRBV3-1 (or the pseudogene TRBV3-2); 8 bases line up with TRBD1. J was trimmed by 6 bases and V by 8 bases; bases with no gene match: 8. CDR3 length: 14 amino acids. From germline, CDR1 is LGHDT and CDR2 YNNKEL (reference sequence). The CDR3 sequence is CASQGAGLAGELFF. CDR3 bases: TGTGCCAGCCAGGGGGCGGGATTAGCCGGGGAGCTGTTTTTT.

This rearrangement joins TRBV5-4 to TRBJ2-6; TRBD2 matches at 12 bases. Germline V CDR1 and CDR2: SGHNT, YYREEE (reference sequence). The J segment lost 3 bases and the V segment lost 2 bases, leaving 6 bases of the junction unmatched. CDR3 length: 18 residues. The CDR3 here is CASSFPSGGASGANVLTF. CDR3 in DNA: TGTGCCAGCAGCTTTCCTAGCGGGGGGGCCAGTGGGGCCAACGTCCTGACTTTC.

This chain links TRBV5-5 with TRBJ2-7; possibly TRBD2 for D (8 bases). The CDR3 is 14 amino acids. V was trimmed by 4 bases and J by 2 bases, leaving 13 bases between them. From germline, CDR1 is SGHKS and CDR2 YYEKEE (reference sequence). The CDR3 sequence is CASSREGATYEQYF. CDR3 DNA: TGTGCCAGCAGCCGGGAGGGGGCTACCTACGAGCAGTACTTC.

Here the CDR3 reads CARTRDTPNTEAFF. Written as DNA, the CDR3 is TGTGCCAGAACAAGGGACACTCCAAACACTGAAGCTTTCTTT. The genes are TRBV25-1 and TRBJ1-1, with D possibly matching TRBD1 (6 bases). The germline V gene has CDR1 MGHDK and CDR2 SYGVNS. The CDR3 runs 14 residues. With 9 bases removed from V and 2 bases from J, the gap between germline ends came to 16 bases.

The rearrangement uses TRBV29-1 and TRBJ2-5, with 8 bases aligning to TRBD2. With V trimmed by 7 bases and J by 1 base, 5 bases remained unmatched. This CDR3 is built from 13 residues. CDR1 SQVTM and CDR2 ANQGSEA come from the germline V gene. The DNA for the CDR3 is TGCAGCGCTGCCGGGGGGGTCCAAGAGACCCAGTACTTC. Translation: CSAAGGVQETQYF.

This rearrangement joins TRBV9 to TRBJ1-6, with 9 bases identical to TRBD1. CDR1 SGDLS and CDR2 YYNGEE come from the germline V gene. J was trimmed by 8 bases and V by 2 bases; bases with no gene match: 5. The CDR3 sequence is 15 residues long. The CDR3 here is CASSVTGGEDSPLHF. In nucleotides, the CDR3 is TGTGCCAGCAGCGTCACAGGGGGCGAGGATTCACCCCTCCACTTT.

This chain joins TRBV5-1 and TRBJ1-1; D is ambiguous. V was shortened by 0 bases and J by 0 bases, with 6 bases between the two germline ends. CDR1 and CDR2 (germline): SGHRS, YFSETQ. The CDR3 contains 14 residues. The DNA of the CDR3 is TGCGCCAGCAGCTTGGGGGCGTTGAACACTGAAGCTTTCTTT. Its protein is CASSLGALNTEAFF.

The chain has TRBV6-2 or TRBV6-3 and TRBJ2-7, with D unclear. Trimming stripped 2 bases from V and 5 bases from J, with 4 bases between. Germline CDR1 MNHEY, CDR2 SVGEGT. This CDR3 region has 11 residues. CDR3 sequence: CASSYPDEQYF. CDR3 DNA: TGTGCCAGCAGTTACCCAGACGAGCAGTACTTC.

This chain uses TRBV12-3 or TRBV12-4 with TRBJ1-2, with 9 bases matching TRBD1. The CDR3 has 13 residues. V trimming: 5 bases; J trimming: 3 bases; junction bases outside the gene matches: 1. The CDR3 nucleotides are TGTGCCAGCAGTGGACAGGGGTACTATGGCTACACCTTC. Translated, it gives CASSGQGYYGYTF.

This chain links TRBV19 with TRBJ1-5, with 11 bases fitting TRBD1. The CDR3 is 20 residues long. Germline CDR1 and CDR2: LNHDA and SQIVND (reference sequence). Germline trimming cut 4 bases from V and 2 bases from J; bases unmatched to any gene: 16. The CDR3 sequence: CASSTTGQGARRRGNQPQHF. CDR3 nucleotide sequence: TGTGCCAGTAGTACCACCGGACAGGGGGCGAGGCGGCGTGGCAATCAGCCCCAGCATTTT.

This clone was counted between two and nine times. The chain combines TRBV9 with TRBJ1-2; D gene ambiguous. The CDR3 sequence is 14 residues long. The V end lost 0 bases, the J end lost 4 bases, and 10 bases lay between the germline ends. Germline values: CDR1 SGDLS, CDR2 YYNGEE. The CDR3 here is CASSVAGEGYGYTF. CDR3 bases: TGTGCCAGCAGCGTAGCCGGAGAAGGCTATGGCTACACCTTC. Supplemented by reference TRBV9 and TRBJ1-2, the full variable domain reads DSGVTQTPKHLITATGQRVTLRCSPRSGDLSVYWYQQSLDQGLQFLIQYYNGEERAKGNILERFSAQQFPDLHSELNLSSLELGDSALYFCASSVAGEGYGYTFGSGTRLTVV.

As DNA, the CDR3 is TGTGCCAGCAGCTTAGTTGGCAGGGGGCCGGAGACCCAGTACTTC. It specifies CASSLVGRGPETQYF. This rearrangement joins TRBV11-3 to TRBJ2-5; 8 bases agree with TRBD1. The ends lost 1 base at V and 5 bases at J; junction bases unmatched: 6. CDR1 SGHNT and CDR2 YENEEA come from the germline V gene. This CDR3 region has 15 residues.

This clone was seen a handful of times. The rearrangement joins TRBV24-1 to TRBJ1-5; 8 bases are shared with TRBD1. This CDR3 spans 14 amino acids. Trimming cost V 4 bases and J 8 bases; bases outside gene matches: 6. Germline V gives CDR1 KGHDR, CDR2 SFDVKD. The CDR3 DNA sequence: TGTGCCACCAGTGACTCGGACAGGGACAAGCCCCAGCATTTT. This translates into CATSDSDRDKPQHF.

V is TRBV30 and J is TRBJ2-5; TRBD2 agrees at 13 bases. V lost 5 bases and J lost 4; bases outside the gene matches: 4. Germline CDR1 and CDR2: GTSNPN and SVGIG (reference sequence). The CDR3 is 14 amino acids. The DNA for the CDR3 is TGTGCCTGGGAACTAGCGGGGGGGCGAGAGACCCAGTACTTC. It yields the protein CAWELAGGRETQYF.

Here the CDR3 reads CASSLYGGGYTF. The DNA of the CDR3 is TGTGCCAGCAGCTTATACGGGGGTGGCTACACCTTC. The chain has TRBV11-3 and TRBJ1-2, with D perhaps TRBD1 (5 bases). Trimming shortened V by 2 bases and J by 7 bases, and 8 bases separated the two germline ends. The length of the CDR3 is 12 residues. Looked up from germline, CDR1 is SGHNT and CDR2 is YENEEA.

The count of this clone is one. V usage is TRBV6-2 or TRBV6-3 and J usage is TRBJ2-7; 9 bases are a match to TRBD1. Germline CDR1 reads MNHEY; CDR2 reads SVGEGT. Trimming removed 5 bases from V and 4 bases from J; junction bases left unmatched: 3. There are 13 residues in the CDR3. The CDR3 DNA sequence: TGTGCCAGCAGTAACGGACAGGGGTACGAGCAGTACTTC. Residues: CASSNGQGYEQYF.

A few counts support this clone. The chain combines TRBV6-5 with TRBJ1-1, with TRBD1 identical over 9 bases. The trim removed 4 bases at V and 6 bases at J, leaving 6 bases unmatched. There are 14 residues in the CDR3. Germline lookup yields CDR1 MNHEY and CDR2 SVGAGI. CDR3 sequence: CASSFTGGSAEAFF. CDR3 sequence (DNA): TGTGCCAGCAGTTTCACAGGGGGCAGCGCTGAAGCTTTCTTT.

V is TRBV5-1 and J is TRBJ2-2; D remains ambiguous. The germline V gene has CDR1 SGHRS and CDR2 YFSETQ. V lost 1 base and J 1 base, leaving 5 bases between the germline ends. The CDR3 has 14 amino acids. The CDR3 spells CASSLPGNTGELFF. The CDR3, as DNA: TGCGCCAGCAGCTTGCCAGGGAACACCGGGGAGCTGTTTTTT.

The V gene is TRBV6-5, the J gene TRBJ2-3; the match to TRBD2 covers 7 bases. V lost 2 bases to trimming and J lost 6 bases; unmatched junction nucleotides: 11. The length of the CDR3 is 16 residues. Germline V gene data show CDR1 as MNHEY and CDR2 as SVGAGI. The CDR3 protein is CASSYQALGGMDTQYF. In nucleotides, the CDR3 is TGTGCCAGCAGTTACCAAGCCCTCGGGGGGATGGATACGCAGTATTTT.

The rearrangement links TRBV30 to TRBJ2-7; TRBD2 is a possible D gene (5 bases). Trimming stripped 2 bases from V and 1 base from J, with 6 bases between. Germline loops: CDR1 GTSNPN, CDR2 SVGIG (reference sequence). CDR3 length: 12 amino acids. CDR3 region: CAWSTGSYEQYF. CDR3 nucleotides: TGTGCCTGGAGTACGGGGTCCTACGAGCAGTACTTC.

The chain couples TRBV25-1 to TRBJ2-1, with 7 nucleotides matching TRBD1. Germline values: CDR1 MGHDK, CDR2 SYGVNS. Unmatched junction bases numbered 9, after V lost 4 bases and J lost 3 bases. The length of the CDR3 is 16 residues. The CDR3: CASSGWTGQDYNEQFF. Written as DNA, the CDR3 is TGTGCCAGCAGTGGTTGGACAGGCCAGGACTACAATGAGCAGTTCTTC.

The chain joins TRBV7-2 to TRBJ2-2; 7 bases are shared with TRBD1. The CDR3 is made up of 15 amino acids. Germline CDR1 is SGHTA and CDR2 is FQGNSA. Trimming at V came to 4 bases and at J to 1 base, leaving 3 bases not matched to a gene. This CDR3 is CASSSDRRNTGELFF. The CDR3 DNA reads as TGTGCCAGCAGCTCGGACAGGAGGAACACCGGGGAGCTGTTTTTT.

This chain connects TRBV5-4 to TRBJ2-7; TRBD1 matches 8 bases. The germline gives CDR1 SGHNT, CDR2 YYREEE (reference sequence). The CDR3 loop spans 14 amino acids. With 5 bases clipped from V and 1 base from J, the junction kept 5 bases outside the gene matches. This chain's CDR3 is CASRLTGGSYEQYF. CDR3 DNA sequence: TGTGCCAGCAGGTTAACAGGGGGGTCCTACGAGCAGTACTTC.